This T cell receptor beta chain was profiled in a study of molecular identifiers for immune sequencing clone quantification. This clonotype was observed many times. TCRdb analysed the PCR reads with MiXCR anew, one entry per CDR3 protein. There are a few hundred thousand distinct CDR3 sequences in the sample; around 25% occur only once, and 0.76% lies in the top ten. With 3 bases removed from V and 4 bases from J, the gap between germline ends came to 18 bases. Germline values: CDR1 SQVTM, CDR2 ANQGSEA. The CDR3 is 15 amino acids. Material for sequencing was naive CD8+ T cells from blood, with Jurkat cell RNA spiked in. This sample's subset: FACS-sorted CD8+CD4-CCR7+CD45RA+ naive T cells. This clonotype originated in a human donor in good health. Some libraries in this study had Jurkat cell RNA spiked in. The chain joins TRBV29-1 to TRBJ1-2; tentative D call: TRBD1 (5 bases). The CDR3 is CSVDRVPDSGYGYTF. As DNA, the CDR3 is TGCAGCGTTGACAGGGTTCCTGATTCCGGCTATGGCTACACCTTC. Combining the CDR3 with reference TRBV29-1 and TRBJ1-2 gives the whole variable domain SAVISQKPSRDICQRGTSLTIQCQVDSQVTMMFWYRQQPGQSLTLIATANQGSEATYESGFVIDKFPISRPNLTFSTLTVSNMSPEDSSIYLCSVDRVPDSGYGYTFGSGTRLTVV.